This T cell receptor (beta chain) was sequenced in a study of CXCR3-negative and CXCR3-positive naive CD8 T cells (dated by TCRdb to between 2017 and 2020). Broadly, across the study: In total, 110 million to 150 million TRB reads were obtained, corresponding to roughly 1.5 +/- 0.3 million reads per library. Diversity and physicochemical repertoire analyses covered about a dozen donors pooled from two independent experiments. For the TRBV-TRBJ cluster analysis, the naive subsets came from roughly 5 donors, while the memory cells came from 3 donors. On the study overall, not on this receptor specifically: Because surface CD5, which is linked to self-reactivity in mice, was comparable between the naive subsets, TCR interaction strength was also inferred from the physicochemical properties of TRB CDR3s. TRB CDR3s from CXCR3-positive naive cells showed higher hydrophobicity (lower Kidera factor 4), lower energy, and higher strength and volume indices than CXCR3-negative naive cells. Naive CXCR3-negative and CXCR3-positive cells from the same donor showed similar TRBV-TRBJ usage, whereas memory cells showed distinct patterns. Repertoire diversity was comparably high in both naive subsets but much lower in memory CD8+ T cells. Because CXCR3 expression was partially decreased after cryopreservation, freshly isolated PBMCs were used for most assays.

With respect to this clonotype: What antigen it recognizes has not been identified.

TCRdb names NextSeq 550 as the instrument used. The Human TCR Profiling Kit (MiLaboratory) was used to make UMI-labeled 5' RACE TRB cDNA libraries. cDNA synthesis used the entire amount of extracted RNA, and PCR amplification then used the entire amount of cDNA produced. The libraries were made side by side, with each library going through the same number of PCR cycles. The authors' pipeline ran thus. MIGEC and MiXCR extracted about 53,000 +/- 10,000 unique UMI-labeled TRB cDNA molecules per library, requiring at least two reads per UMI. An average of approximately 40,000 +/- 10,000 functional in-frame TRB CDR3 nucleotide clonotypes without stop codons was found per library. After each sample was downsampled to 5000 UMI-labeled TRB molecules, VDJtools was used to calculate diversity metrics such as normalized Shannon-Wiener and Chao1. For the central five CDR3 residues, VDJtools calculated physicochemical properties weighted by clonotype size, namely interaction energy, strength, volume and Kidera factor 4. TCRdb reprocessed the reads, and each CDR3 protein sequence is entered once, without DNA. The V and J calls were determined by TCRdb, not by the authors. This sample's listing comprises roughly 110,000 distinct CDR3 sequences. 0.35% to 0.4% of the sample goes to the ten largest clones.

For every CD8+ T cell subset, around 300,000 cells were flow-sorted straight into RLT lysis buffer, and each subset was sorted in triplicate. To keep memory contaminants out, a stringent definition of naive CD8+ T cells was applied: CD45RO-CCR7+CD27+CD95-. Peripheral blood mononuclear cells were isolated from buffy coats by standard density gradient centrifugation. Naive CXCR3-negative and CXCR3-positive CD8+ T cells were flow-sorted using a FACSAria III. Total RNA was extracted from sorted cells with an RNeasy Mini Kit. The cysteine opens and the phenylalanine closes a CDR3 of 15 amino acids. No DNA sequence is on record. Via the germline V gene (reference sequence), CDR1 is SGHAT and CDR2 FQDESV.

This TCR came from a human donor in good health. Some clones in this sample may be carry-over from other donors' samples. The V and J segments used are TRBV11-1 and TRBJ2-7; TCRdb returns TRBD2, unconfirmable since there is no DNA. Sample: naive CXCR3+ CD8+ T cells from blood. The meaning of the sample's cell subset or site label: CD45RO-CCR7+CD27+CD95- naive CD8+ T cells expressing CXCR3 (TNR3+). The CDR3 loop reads CASSLLAGSSYEQYF.